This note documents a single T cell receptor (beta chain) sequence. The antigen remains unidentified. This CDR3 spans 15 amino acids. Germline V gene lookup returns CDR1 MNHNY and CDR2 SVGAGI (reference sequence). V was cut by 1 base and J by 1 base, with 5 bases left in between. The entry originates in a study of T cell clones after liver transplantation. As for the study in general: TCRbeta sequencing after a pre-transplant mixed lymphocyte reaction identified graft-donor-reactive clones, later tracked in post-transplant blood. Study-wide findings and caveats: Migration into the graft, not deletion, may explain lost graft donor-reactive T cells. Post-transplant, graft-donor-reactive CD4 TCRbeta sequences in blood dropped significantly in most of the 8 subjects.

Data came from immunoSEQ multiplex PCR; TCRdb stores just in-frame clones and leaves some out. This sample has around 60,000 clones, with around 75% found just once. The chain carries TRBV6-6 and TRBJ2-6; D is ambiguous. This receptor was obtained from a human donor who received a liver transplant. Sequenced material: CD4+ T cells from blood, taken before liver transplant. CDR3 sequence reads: CASSYLASGANVLTF. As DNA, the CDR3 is TGTGCCAGCAGTTACTTGGCATCTGGGGCCAACGTCCTGACTTTC.